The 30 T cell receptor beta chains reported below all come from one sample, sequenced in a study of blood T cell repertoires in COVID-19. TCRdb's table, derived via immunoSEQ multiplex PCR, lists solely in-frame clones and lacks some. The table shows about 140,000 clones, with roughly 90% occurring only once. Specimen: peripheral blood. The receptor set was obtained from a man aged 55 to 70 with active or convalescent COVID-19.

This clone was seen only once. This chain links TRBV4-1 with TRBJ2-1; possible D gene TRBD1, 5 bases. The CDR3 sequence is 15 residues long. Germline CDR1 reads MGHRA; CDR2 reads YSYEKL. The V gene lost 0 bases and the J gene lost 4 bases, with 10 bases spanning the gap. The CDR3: CASSQDRQGYNEQFF. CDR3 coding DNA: TGCGCCAGCAGCCAAGATAGGCAGGGATACAATGAGCAGTTCTTC.

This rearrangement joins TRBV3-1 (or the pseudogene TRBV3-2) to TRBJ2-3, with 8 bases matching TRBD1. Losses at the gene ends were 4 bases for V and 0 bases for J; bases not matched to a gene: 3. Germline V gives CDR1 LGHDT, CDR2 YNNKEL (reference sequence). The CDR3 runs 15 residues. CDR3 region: CASSLGQGSTDTQYF. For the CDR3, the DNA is TGTGCCAGCAGCCTTGGACAGGGAAGCACAGATACGCAGTATTTT.

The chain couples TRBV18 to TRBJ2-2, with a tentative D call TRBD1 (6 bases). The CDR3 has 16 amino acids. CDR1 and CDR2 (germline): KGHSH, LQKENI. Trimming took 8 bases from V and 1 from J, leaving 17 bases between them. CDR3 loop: CASPSPTGLNTGELFF. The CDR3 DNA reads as TGTGCCAGCCCGTCCCCGACAGGCTTGAACACCGGGGAGCTGTTTTTT.

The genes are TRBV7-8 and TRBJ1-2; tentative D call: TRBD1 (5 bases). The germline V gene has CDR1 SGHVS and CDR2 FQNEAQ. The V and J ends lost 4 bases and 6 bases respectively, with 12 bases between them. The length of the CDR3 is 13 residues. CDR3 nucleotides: TGTGCCAGCAGCTCGACGACAGCGCATGGCTACACCTTC. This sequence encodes CASSSTTAHGYTF.

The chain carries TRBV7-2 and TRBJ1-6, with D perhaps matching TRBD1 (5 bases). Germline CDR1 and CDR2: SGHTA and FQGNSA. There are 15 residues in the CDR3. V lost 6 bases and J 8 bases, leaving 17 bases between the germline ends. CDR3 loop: CASRGPGDPYSPLHF. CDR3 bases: TGTGCCAGCAGGGGGCCCGGTGACCCTTATTCACCCCTCCACTTT.

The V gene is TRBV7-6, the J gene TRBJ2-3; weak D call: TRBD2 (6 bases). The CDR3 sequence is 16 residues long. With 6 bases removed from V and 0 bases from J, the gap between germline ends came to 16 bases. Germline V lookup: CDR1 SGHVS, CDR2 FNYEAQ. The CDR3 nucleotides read TGTGCCAGCAGTCCTCTGGTCGCGGGGAGCACAGATACGCAGTATTTT. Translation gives CASSPLVAGSTDTQYF.

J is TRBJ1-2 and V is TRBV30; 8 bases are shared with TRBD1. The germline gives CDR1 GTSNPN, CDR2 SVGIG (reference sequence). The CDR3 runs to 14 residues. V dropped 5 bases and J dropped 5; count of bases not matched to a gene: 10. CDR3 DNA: TGTGCCTGGGAAGCGGACAGGGCCTTGTATGGCTACACCTTC. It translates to CAWEADRALYGYTF.

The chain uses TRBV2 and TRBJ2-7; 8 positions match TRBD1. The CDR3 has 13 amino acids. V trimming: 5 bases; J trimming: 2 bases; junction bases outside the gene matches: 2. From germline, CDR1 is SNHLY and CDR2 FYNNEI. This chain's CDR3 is CASSLRGPYEQYF. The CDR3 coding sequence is TGTGCCAGCAGTCTCAGGGGGCCCTACGAGCAGTACTTC.

The CDR3: CASSPPLAGGRQFF. For the CDR3, the DNA is TGTGCCAGCAGCCCCCCACTAGCGGGGGGGCGGCAGTTCTTC. The rearrangement joins TRBV14 to TRBJ2-1, with 13 bases matching TRBD2. V shed 4 bases and J 12 bases; nucleotides not matched to a gene: 6. Per the germline V gene, CDR1 is SGHDN and CDR2 is FVKESK. The CDR3 spans 14 residues.

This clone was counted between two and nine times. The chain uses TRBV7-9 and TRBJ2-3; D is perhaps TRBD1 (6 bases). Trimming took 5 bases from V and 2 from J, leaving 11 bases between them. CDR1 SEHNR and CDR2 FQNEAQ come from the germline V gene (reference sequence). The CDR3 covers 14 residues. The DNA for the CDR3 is TGTGCCAGCAGCCGCGGACAGATCACAGATACGCAGTATTTT. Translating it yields CASSRGQITDTQYF.

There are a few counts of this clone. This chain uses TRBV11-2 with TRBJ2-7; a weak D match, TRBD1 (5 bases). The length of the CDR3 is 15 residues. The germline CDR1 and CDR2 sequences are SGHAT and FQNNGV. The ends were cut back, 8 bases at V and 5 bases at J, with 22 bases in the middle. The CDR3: CASQGSSKYAHEQYF. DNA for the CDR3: TGTGCCAGCCAGGGCAGCTCGAAGTATGCGCACGAGCAGTACTTC.

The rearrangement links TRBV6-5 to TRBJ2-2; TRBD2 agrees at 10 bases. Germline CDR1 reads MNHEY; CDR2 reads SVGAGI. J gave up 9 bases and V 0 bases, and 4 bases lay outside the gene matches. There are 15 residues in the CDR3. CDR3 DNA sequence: TGTGCCAGCAGTTACTCGGCTAGCGGGGGCCGGGAGCTGTTTTTT. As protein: CASSYSASGGRELFF.

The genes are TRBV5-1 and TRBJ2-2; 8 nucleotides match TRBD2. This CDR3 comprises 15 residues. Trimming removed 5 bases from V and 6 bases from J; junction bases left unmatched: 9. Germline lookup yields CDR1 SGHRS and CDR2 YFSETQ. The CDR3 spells CASRISGGGPGELFF. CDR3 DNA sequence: TGCGCCAGCAGGATATCTGGCGGGGGGCCCGGGGAGCTGTTTTTT.

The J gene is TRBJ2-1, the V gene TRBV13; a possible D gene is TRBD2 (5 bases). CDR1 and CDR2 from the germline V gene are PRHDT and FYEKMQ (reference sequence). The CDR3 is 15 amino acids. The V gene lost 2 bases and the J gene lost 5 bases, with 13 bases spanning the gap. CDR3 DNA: TGTGCCAGCAGCTTAACGGGAATGGGAAACAATGAGCAGTTCTTC. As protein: CASSLTGMGNNEQFF. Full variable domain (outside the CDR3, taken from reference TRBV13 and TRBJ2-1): AAGVIQSPRHLIKEKRETATLKCYPIPRHDTVYWYQQGPGQDPQFLISFYEKMQSDKGSIPDRFSAQQFSDYHSELNMSSLELGDSALYFCASSLTGMGNNEQFFGPGTRLTVL.

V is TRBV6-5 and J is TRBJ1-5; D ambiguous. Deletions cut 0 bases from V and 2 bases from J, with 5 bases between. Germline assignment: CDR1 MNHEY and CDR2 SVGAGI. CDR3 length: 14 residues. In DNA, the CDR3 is TGTGCCAGCAGTTACTCGGGAGGCAATCAGCCCCAGCATTTT. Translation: CASSYSGGNQPQHF.

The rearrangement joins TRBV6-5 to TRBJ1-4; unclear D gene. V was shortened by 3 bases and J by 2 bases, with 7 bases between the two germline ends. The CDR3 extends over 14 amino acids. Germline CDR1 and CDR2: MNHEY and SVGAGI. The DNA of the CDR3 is TGTGCCAGCAGTTATAGCGGCACTAATGAAAAACTGTTTTTT. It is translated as CASSYSGTNEKLFF.

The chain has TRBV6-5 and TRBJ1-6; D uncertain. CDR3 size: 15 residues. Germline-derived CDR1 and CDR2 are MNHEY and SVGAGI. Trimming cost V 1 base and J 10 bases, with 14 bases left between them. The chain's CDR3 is CASSYFRESASPLHF. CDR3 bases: TGTGCCAGCAGTTACTTCCGGGAGTCGGCCTCACCCCTCCACTTT.

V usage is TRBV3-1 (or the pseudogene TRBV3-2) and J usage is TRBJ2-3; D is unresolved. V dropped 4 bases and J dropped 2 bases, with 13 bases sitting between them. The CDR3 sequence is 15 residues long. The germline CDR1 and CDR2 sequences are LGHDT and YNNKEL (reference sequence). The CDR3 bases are TGTGCCAGCAGCCTGATTACAGACCTCACAGATACGCAGTATTTT. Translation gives CASSLITDLTDTQYF.

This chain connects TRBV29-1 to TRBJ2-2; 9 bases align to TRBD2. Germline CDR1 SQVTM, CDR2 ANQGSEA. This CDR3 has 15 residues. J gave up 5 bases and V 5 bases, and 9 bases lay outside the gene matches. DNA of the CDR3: TGCAGCGTTTGCCAGGGGCTAGCGGGGACCGGGGAGCTGTTTTTT. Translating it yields CSVCQGLAGTGELFF.

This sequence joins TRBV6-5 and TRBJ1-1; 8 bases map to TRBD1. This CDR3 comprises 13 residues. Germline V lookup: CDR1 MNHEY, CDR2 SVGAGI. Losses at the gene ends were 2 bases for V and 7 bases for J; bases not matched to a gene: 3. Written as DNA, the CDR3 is TGTGCCAGCAGTTACCGGACAGGGTTTGAAGCTTTCTTT. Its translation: CASSYRTGFEAFF.

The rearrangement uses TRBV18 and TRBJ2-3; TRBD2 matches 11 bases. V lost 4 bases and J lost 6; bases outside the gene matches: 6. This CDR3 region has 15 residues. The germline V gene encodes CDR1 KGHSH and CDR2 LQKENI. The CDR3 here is CASSLTSGSGDTQYF. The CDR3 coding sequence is TGTGCCAGCTCACTCACTAGCGGGAGTGGTGATACGCAGTATTTT. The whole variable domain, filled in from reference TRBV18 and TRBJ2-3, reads NAGVMQNPRHLVRRRGQEARLRCSPMKGHSHVYWYRQLPEEGLKFMVYLQKENIIDESGMPKERFSAEFPKEGPSILRIQQVVRGDSAAYFCASSLTSGSGDTQYFGPGTRLTVL.

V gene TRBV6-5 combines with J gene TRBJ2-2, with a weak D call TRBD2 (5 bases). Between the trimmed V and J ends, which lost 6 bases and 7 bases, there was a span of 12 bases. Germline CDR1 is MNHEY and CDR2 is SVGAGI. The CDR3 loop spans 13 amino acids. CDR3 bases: TGTGCCAGCAGACGGGGTGCTAACGGGGAGCTGTTTTTT. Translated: CASRRGANGELFF.

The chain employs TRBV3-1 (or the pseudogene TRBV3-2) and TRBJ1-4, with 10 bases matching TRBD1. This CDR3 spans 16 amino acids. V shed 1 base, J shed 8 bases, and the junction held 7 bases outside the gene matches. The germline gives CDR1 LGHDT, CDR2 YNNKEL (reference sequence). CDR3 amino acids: CASSQGRETGGEKLFF. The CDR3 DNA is TGTGCCAGCAGCCAAGGAAGGGAGACAGGGGGCGAAAAACTGTTTTTT.

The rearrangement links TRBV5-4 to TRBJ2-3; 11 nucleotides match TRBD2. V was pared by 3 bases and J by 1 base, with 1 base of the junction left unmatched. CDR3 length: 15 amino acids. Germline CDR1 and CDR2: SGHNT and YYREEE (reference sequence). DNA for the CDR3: TGTGCCAGCAGCTCGACTAGCGGGGGCACAGATACGCAGTATTTT. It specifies CASSSTSGGTDTQYF.

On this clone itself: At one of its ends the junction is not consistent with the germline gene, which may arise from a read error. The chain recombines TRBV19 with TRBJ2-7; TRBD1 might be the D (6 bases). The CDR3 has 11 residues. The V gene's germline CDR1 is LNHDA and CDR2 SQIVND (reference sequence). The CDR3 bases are TGTGCCAGTAGTACCCCCCCGGACAGTGCCTTC. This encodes CASSTPPDSAF.

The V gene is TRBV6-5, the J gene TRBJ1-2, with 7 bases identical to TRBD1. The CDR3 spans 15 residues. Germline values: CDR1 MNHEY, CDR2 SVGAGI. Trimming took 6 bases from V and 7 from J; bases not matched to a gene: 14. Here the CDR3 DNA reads TGTGCCAGCAGGAGGGACAGCAGCGAATCTGGTGGCTACACCTTC. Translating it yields CASRRDSSESGGYTF.

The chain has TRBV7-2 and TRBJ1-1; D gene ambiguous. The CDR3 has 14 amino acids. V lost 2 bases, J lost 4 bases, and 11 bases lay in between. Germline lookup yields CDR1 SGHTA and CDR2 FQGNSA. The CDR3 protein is CASSLILATTEAFF. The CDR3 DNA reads TGTGCCAGCAGCTTAATTCTAGCGACCACTGAAGCTTTCTTT.

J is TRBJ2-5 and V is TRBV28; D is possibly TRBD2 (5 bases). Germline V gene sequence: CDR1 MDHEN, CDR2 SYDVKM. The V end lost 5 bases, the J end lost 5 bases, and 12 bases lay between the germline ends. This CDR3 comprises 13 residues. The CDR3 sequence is CASSTPSSETQYF. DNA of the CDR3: TGTGCCAGCAGTACCCCTAGCTCGGAGACCCAGTACTTC.

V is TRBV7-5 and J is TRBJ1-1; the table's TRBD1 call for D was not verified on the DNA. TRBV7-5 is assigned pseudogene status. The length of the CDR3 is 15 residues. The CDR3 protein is CVRSSNRDRATEAFF. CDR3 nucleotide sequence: TGTGTCAGAAGCTCTAACCGGGACAGGGCCACTGAAGCTTTCTTT.

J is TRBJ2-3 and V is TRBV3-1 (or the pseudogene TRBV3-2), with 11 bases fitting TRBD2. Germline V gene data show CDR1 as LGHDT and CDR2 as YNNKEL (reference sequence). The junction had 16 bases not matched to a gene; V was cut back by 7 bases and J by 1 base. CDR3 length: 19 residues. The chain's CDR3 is CASITRLAGRLGGTDTQYF. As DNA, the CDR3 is TGTGCCAGCATCACGAGACTAGCGGGGCGCCTTGGGGGCACAGATACGCAGTATTTT.